This entry describes one T cell receptor beta chain. The antigen remains undetermined. The source of the sample is a study of OX40 agonist ivuxolimab in advanced cancers. Whole-study results and caveats: The work left the antigen specificity of expanded peripheral T cells undetermined.

Blood draws occurred at baseline, cycle 4 day 1, and cycle 7 day 1. Assay used: immunoSEQ multiplex PCR; TCRdb lists only in-frame clones, some missing. The profile shows over 65,000 clones, roughly 86% of them singletons. Sequencing used CD4+ or CD8+ T cells sorted from blood, obtained in a trial of the OX40 agonist ivuxolimab. This sequence originates from an adult with an advanced solid tumor such as melanoma, head and neck, liver or kidney cancer.

The CDR3 DNA is TGCGCCAGCAGTACTAGCCACACCGGGGAGCTGTTTTTT. It yields the protein CASSTSHTGELFF. V and J are TRBV10-1 and TRBJ2-2; tentatively, D is TRBD2 (6 bases). Germline values: CDR1 WNHNN, CDR2 SYGVQD (reference sequence). CDR3 length: 13 amino acids. Trimming took off 5 bases at V and 3 bases at J, with 7 bases between the two ends.